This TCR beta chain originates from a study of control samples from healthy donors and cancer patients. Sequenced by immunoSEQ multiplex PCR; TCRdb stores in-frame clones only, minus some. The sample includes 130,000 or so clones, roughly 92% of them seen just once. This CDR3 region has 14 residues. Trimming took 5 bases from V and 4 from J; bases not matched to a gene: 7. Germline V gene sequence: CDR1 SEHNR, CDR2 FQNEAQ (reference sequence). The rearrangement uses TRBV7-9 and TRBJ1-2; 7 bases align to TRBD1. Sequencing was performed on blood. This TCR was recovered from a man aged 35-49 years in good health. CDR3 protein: CASSLWDSSYGYTF. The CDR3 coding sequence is TGTGCCAGCAGCCTTTGGGACAGCTCCTATGGCTACACCTTC.